Listed below are T cell receptor beta chains from one sample, sequenced in a study of tumor-infiltrating lymphocytes in oesophageal squamous cell carcinoma. TCRdb redid the calling of the PCR reads with MiXCR, one entry per CDR3 protein. The table records under 20,000 distinct CDR3 sequences, under 50% of them present only once. The sequenced sample was blood. The source of these receptors is a male donor with esophageal squamous cell carcinoma. Each CDR3 is given with its conserved first and last residue. Fields, in order: V gene, clone size, J gene, D gene, CDR3 DNA, CDR3 protein. D genes are given only for firm matches. Clone size is shown for a subset of rows, as once, few, many or a class of expanded clone.

TRBV7-7	medium-sized	TRBJ1-1	-	TGTGCTAGCAGCTTAGGATTTGGGACGGAAGCTTTCTTT	CASSLGFGTEAFF
TRBV5-6	medium-sized	TRBJ2-7	-	TGTGCCAGCAGCTTGAACCCGGGCCCCTACGAGCAGTACTTC	CASSLNPGPYEQYF
TRBV6-1	once	TRBJ2-5	TRBD1	TGTGCCAGCACCCCGGGACAGGGGACTCAAGAGACCCAGTACTTC	CASTPGQGTQETQYF
TRBV7-3	-	TRBJ2-1	-	TGTGCCAGCAGCTTAACTGTAAGCTCCTACAATGAGCAGTTCTTC	CASSLTVSSYNEQFF
TRBV27	-	TRBJ1-2	-	TGTGCCAGCAGTTGGGGGGCGCGGACTAACTATGGCTACACCTTC	CASSWGARTNYGYTF
TRBV11-3	many	TRBJ2-2	-	TGTGCCAGCAGCTCAGGACAGAGGAACACCGGGGAGCTGTTTTTT	CASSSGQRNTGELFF
TRBV7-2	medium-sized	TRBJ2-2	-	TGTGCCAGCAGCCCGCAGAACACCGGGGAGCTGTTTTTT	CASSPQNTGELFF
TRBV15	few	TRBJ1-1	-	TGTGCCACCAGCAGTCTATTGAACACTGAAGCTTTCTTT	CATSSLLNTEAFF
TRBV6-1	medium-sized	TRBJ1-2	TRBD1	TGTGCCAGCAGCCAAACATTACAGGGGCGGTATGGCTACACCTTC	CASSQTLQGRYGYTF
TRBV3-1	-	TRBJ2-7	-	TGTGCCAGCAGTTACGGCCCCTACGAGCAGTACTTC	CASSYGPYEQYF
TRBV28	-	TRBJ1-2	-	TGTGCCAGCAGTCCTGACAGCGCTGGGTATGGCTACACCTTC	CASSPDSAGYGYTF
TRBV6-1	few	TRBJ2-3	TRBD1	TGTGCCAGCAGTGACGGACAGGGCTACACGCAGTATTTT	CASSDGQGYTQYF
TRBV20-1	-	TRBJ2-7	-	TGCAGTGCTAGAGATGGTAGTGGCGGGGTGGAGCAGTACTTC	CSARDGSGGVEQYF
TRBV6-5	-	TRBJ1-5	-	TGTGCCAGCACCCCGTACAGGGATCGAGGACAGCCCCAGCATTTT	CASTPYRDRGQPQHF
TRBV19	many	TRBJ2-7	TRBD1	TGTGCCAGTAGTATCAGACAGGGCAGCGAGCAGTACTTC	CASSIRQGSEQYF
TRBV5-1	many	TRBJ2-2	-	TGCGCCAGCAGCTTTGGCTCAGGGTCCGGGGAGCTGTTTTTT	CASSFGSGSGELFF
TRBV20-1	many	TRBJ2-5	-	TGCAGTGCTATTGACCTTACCCCAGAGACCCAGTACTTC	CSAIDLTPETQYF
TRBV6-1	-	TRBJ2-3	TRBD2	TGTGCCAGCAGGATTGGACTAGCGGTTGCCACAGATACGCAGTATTTT	CASRIGLAVATDTQYF
TRBV7-2	-	TRBJ2-5	TRBD1	TGTGCCAGCAGCTTAATATTGGTCGGGGACAGGGCACAAGAGACCCAGTACTTC	CASSLILVGDRAQETQYF
TRBV28	many	TRBJ2-6	-	TGTGCCAGCAGGGGTGCTGGGGCCAACGTCCTGACTTTC	CASRGAGANVLTF
TRBV10-1	many	TRBJ2-7	-	TGCGCCAGCAGTGAGTCGACTCGGGGCGAGCAGTACTTC	CASSESTRGEQYF
TRBV7-2	-	TRBJ2-1	TRBD2	TGTGCCAGCAGCTTAGTGACGGGAGGGAGGGGCGAGCAGTTCTTC	CASSLVTGGRGEQFF
TRBV7-2	few	TRBJ2-3	TRBD2	TGTGCCAGCAGCTTAGTCGGTAGCGGGGATACTAGCACAGATACGCAGTATTTT	CASSLVGSGDTSTDTQYF
TRBV5-4	many	TRBJ2-5	-	TGTGCCAGCAGCTTGCCTAGTCAAGGAGGGGAGACCCAGTACTTC	CASSLPSQGGETQYF
TRBV7-6	few	TRBJ2-5	-	TGTGCCAGCAGCTCCCCTAACGCACAAGAGACCCAGTACTTC	CASSSPNAQETQYF
TRBV10-3	many	TRBJ2-7	-	TGTGCCATCAGTGGGGTAGAGAGGTACAATGAGCAGTACTTC	CAISGVERYNEQYF
TRBV5-1	many	TRBJ2-2	-	TGCGCCAGCAGCTTGTCAGGGCTTGCCGGGGAGCTGTTTTTT	CASSLSGLAGELFF
TRBV3-1	-	TRBJ2-3	TRBD2	TGTGCCAGCAGCTCAGCTAGCGGGGGGGTTACAGATACGCAGTATTTT	CASSSASGGVTDTQYF
TRBV7-2	-	TRBJ2-4	-	TGTGCCAGCAGCTTAGTTCCCTCCGGGACCGCGAGGAACATTCAGTACTTC	CASSLVPSGTARNIQYF
TRBV7-6	medium-sized	TRBJ2-1	-	TGTGCCAGCAGCTTAGATAGGGCCGCCAGCGATGAGCAGTTCTTC	CASSLDRAASDEQFF
TRBV7-8	-	TRBJ2-1	TRBD2	TGTGCCAGCAGCTTACGGACTAGCGGGACAAGGAATGAGCAGTTCTTC	CASSLRTSGTRNEQFF
TRBV11-2	-	TRBJ2-5	TRBD1	TGTGCCAGCAGCCCTGACAGGGAAGAGACCCAGTACTTC	CASSPDREETQYF
TRBV12-5	medium-sized	TRBJ2-1	TRBD2	TGTGCTAGTGGTTTGACAGGGACTAGCGGAGGTTCACCCCATGAGCAGTTCTTC	CASGLTGTSGGSPHEQFF
TRBV7-2	few	TRBJ2-6	-	TGTGCCAGCAGCTCGCAGACCTCTGGGGCCAACGTCCTGACTTTC	CASSSQTSGANVLTF
TRBV7-4	-	TRBJ2-5	-	TGTGCCAGCAGCCCCATCCGGACATCTCAAGAGACCCAGTACTTC	CASSPIRTSQETQYF
TRBV10-3	many	TRBJ2-7	TRBD1	TGTGCCACGGAGGGACAGGACACCTACGAGCAGTACTTC	CATEGQDTYEQYF
TRBV10-2	-	TRBJ2-7	TRBD2	TGCGCCAGCAGTGACAGCGGGACCGCCTACGAGCAGTACTTC	CASSDSGTAYEQYF
TRBV6-1	-	TRBJ2-3	TRBD2	TGTGCCAGCAGAACGGGACTAGCGGCCGATACGCAGTATTTT	CASRTGLAADTQYF
TRBV7-2	few	TRBJ2-3	TRBD2	TGTGCCAGCAGCTTAGTTGGAGCGGGAGGGCCGATGGATACGCAGTATTTT	CASSLVGAGGPMDTQYF
TRBV7-3	-	TRBJ2-4	-	TGTGCCAGCAGCCGCCCTTCCAGTTATCACATTCAGTACTTC	CASSRPSSYHIQYF
TRBV3-1	-	TRBJ1-4	-	TGTGCCAGCAGCCAATGGATTCCGGGGGGTGAAAAACTGTTTTTT	CASSQWIPGGEKLFF
TRBV27	-	TRBJ2-1	TRBD1	TGTGCCAGCAGTTTTGAGGACAGGGCGTGGAATGAGCAGTTCTTC	CASSFEDRAWNEQFF
TRBV7-6	-	TRBJ2-3	TRBD2	TGTGCCAGCAGCCCCACAACTAGCGGGAGTGCAGATACGCAGTATTTT	CASSPTTSGSADTQYF
TRBV30	-	TRBJ2-7	-	TGTGCCTGGACCCCCGGGCTCCTCTCCTACAATGAGCAGTACTTC	CAWTPGLLSYNEQYF